This T cell receptor (beta chain) appears in the sequencing data of a study of T cell clones after liver transplantation. General study findings and limits: Conclusions were preliminary, with small, heterogeneous patient groups.

Of note for this clone: Its antigen remains unidentified.

Clones were sequenced by immunoSEQ multiplex PCR, and TCRdb holds only the in-frame ones, with some missing. The repertoire includes about 75,000 clones, around 84% of them detected once, and 2% to 2.5% sits in the top ten. The specimen was CD4+ T cells from blood, collected about 50 months after liver transplant. This TCR was sampled from a human patient who received a liver transplant. Among the T cells, some may be from the graft donor.

Written as DNA, the CDR3 is TGCGCCAGCAGCTTGGATGGAAGGAGCTCCTACGAGCAGTACTTC. Amino acid sequence: CASSLDGRSSYEQYF. The chain couples TRBV5-1 to TRBJ2-7; D unclear. The CDR3 has 15 residues. Trimming removed 0 bases at V and 0 bases at J, with 10 bases between. Germline CDR1 is SGHRS and CDR2 is YFSETQ.